This T cell receptor beta chain was recovered during a study of shared clonotypes between healthy human individuals. Study-wide results and limits: Even with large depth, rarefaction showed that sorted-subset sequencing was incomplete.

As concerns this clone: The antigen remains unidentified.

Germline values: CDR1 ENHRY, CDR2 SYGVKD. The CDR3 runs 14 residues. V was trimmed by 3 bases and J by 5 bases, leaving 14 bases between them. TCRdb's copy holds only in-frame clones and misses some; the assay was immunoSEQ multiplex PCR. The sample shows some 980,000 clones, 76% of them seen only once. The gene calls are TRBV10-3 and TRBJ2-7; TRBD1 or TRBD2 may be the D gene (5 bases each). The clonotype comes from a young man in good health. The specimen was memory CD4+ T cells sorted from blood. Subset reported: CD45RA-negative fraction. The CDR3 region has the DNA TGTGCCATCAGTGAAGGGGTCGGGGTGAACGAGCAGTACTTC. Translating gives CAISEGVGVNEQYF.